The rows below give T cell receptor beta chains drawn from one sample of a study of blood T cell repertoires in COVID-19. Generated by immunoSEQ multiplex PCR, the TCRdb table keeps only in-frame clones and is missing some. The data show approximately 150,000 clones, about 86% seen once. Sequenced material: peripheral blood. The source is an elderly woman with acute or convalescent COVID-19. Both conserved end residues are part of each CDR3. Fields, in order: V gene, clone size, J gene, D gene, CDR3 DNA, CDR3 protein. The D gene is left open where the match is weak. Size values are once, few and many counts, or a class for expanded clones, and some rows have none.

v_call: TRBV5-1; clone_size: -; j_call: TRBJ2-2; d_call: -; cdr3_nt: TGCGCCAGCAGCACTACCGGACAGTCGAACACCGGGGAGCTGTTTTTT; cdr3_aa: CASSTTGQSNTGELFF
v_call: TRBV7-9; clone_size: once; j_call: TRBJ1-5; d_call: -; cdr3_nt: TGTGCCAGCAGCCAAACTATAAGGGGAGGGAACAATCAGCCCCAGCATTTT; cdr3_aa: CASSQTIRGGNNQPQHF
v_call: TRBV10-3; clone_size: -; j_call: TRBJ1-1; d_call: -; cdr3_nt: TGTGCCATCAGTGAGTCTCTACTACAGGCCACGCGTCGGGACACTGAAGCTTTCTTT; cdr3_aa: CAISESLLQATRRDTEAFF
v_call: TRBV7-2; clone_size: once; j_call: TRBJ1-1; d_call: TRBD1; cdr3_nt: TGTGCCAGCAGCAGACAGGGGGATAACACTGAAGCTTTCTTT; cdr3_aa: CASSRQGDNTEAFF
v_call: TRBV7-9; clone_size: -; j_call: TRBJ2-5; d_call: TRBD1; cdr3_nt: TGTGCCAGCAGCGGACAGGGGGTCGTCGGAGAGACCCAGTACTTC; cdr3_aa: CASSGQGVVGETQYF
v_call: TRBV24-1; clone_size: -; j_call: TRBJ1-1; d_call: TRBD1; cdr3_nt: TGTGCCACCAGTAAGACCGGGACAGGGAGATCAGCGGACACTGAAGCTTTCTTT; cdr3_aa: CATSKTGTGRSADTEAFF
v_call: TRBV11-2; clone_size: -; j_call: TRBJ2-2; d_call: -; cdr3_nt: TGTGCCAGCAGCTTAGAGCGGTTAGGCGGGGAGCTGTTTTTT; cdr3_aa: CASSLERLGGELFF
v_call: TRBV28; clone_size: -; j_call: TRBJ2-1; d_call: TRBD2; cdr3_nt: TGTGCCAGCAGTTCGCCCCTAGCGGCAACCTACAATGAGCAGTTCTTC; cdr3_aa: CASSSPLAATYNEQFF
v_call: TRBV14; clone_size: once; j_call: TRBJ1-2; d_call: TRBD1; cdr3_nt: TGTGCCAGCAGCCCGCTGACAGGGGCTGGCTACACCTTC; cdr3_aa: CASSPLTGAGYTF
v_call: TRBV7-2; clone_size: few; j_call: TRBJ1-2; d_call: TRBD1; cdr3_nt: TGTGCCAGCAGCTTGTCGAATTACGGGACAGGGGGCGACTATGGCTACACCTTC; cdr3_aa: CASSLSNYGTGGDYGYTF
v_call: TRBV7-2; clone_size: -; j_call: TRBJ2-7; d_call: TRBD2; cdr3_nt: TGTGCCAGCAGCCTACGTAGCGGGTACTCCTACGAGCAGTACTTC; cdr3_aa: CASSLRSGYSYEQYF
v_call: TRBV6-6; clone_size: -; j_call: TRBJ1-1; d_call: -; cdr3_nt: TGTGCCAGTACGACATTATCTAACACTGAAGCTTTCTTT; cdr3_aa: CASTTLSNTEAFF
v_call: TRBV29-1; clone_size: -; j_call: TRBJ2-5; d_call: -; cdr3_nt: TGCAGCGTTGAAGCGCGCGAGCCCCAACACTTC; cdr3_aa: CSVEAREPQHF
v_call: TRBV6-5; clone_size: -; j_call: TRBJ2-4; d_call: TRBD1; cdr3_nt: TGTGCCAGCAGTTCCGGGACAGATCCAAACATTCAGTACTTC; cdr3_aa: CASSSGTDPNIQYF
v_call: TRBV7-9; clone_size: -; j_call: TRBJ1-6; d_call: -; cdr3_nt: TGTGCCAGCAGCTTAGTACAGTTCCAGTCACCCCTCCACTTT; cdr3_aa: CASSLVQFQSPLHF
v_call: TRBV19; clone_size: -; j_call: TRBJ1-1; d_call: TRBD1; cdr3_nt: TGTGCCAGTAGTATATGGACAGGACAGACTGAAGCTTTCTTT; cdr3_aa: CASSIWTGQTEAFF
v_call: TRBV4-2; clone_size: few; j_call: TRBJ2-7; d_call: -; cdr3_nt: TGTGCCAGCACCCCTGGCACGAACCGGGGTTACGAGCAGTACTTC; cdr3_aa: CASTPGTNRGYEQYF
v_call: TRBV14; clone_size: -; j_call: TRBJ1-1; d_call: -; cdr3_nt: TGTGCCAGCAGCCAAGAAGCGCGACAGTCTGAAGCTTTCTTT; cdr3_aa: CASSQEARQSEAFF
v_call: TRBV5-5; clone_size: -; j_call: TRBJ2-7; d_call: TRBD1; cdr3_nt: TGTGCCAGCAGCGGGGTGGGACAGGGTTACGAGCAGTACTTC; cdr3_aa: CASSGVGQGYEQYF
v_call: TRBV24-1; clone_size: once; j_call: TRBJ1-1; d_call: TRBD1; cdr3_nt: TGTGCCACCAGTGGGGGACAGGGGGCGCGGGACACTGAAGCTTTCTTT; cdr3_aa: CATSGGQGARDTEAFF
v_call: TRBV5-1; clone_size: -; j_call: TRBJ1-1; d_call: -; cdr3_nt: TGCGCCAGCAGCTTGGCAGGGATGGGCACTGAAGCTTTCTTT; cdr3_aa: CASSLAGMGTEAFF
v_call: TRBV2; clone_size: -; j_call: TRBJ2-1; d_call: TRBD2; cdr3_nt: TGTGCCAGCAGTCCTAGCGGGGGATGGAGTGAGCAGTTCTTC; cdr3_aa: CASSPSGGWSEQFF